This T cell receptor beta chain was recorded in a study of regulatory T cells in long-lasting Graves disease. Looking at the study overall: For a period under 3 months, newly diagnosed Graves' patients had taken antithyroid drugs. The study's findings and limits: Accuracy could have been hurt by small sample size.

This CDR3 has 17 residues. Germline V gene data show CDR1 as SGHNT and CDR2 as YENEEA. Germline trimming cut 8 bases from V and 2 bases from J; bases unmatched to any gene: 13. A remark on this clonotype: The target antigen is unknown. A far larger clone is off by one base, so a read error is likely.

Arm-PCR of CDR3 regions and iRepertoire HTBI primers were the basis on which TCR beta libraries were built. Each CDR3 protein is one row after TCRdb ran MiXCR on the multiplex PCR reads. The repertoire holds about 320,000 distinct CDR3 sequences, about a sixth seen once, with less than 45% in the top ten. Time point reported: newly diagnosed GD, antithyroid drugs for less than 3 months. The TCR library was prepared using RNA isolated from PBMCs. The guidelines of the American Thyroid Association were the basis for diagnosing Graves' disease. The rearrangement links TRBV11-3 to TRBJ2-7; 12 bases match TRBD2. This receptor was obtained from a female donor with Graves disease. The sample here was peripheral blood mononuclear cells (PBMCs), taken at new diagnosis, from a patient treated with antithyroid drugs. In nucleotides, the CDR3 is TGTGCCAGCGGTCCAAACCCGACTAGCGGGAGTGCCTACGAGCAGTACTTC. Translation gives CASGPNPTSGSAYEQYF.